Below, 10 T cell receptor beta chains from the same sample are listed, as sequenced in a study of PD-1 blockade in classical Hodgkin lymphoma. Some clones are missing from TCRdb's copy, which holds only in-frame ones; the method was immunoSEQ multiplex PCR. The table records 25,000 to 35,000 clones, roughly 70% of them present only once. Exposure to brentuximab vedotin varied, and each patient had relapsed following autologous stem cell transplantation. Sequenced material: peripheral blood mononuclear cells (PBMCs), taken before the second cycle of nivolumab. Every receptor here comes from a human donor with classical Hodgkin lymphoma.

The J gene is TRBJ1-5, the V gene TRBV30; TRBD1 matches 8 bases. The CDR3 is made up of 14 amino acids. Looked up from germline, CDR1 is GTSNPN and CDR2 is SVGIG (reference sequence). V trimming: 6 bases; J trimming: 6 bases; junction bases outside the gene matches: 10. DNA of the CDR3: TGTGCCTGCCTTGACAGGGGAGAAGGTCAGCCCCAGCATTTT. Protein sequence: CACLDRGEGQPQHF.

In DNA form, the CDR3 reads TGTGCCAGCAGCTTGGGACCCCGAGCAGATACGCAGTATTTT. Protein sequence: CASSLGPRADTQYF. The chain combines TRBV5-6 with TRBJ2-3, with D unclear. The germline V gene encodes CDR1 SGHDT and CDR2 YYEEEE. Trimming pared 0 bases from V and 4 bases from J, leaving 9 bases between. CDR3 length: 14 residues.

This clone was seen many times. This chain connects TRBV5-6 to TRBJ1-5, with TRBD1 as a possible D gene (5 bases). Trimming removed 3 bases from V and 7 bases from J, with 20 bases in between. The length of the CDR3 is 16 residues. Germline CDR1 is SGHDT and CDR2 is YYEEEE. CDR3 bases: TGTGCCAGCAGCTATCTATTAGGGACGAGTGGACAGCCCCAGCATTTT. This sequence encodes CASSYLLGTSGQPQHF. Full variable domain (missing parts from reference TRBV5-6 and TRBJ1-5): DAGVTQSPTHLIKTRGQQVTLRCSPKSGHDTVSWYQQALGQGPQFIFQYYEEEERQRGNFPDRFSGHQFPNYSSELNVNALLLGDSALYLCASSYLLGTSGQPQHFGDGTRLSIL.

The V gene is TRBV28, the J gene TRBJ1-6, with no clear D. The V gene's germline CDR1 is MDHEN and CDR2 SYDVKM. V was pared by 7 bases and J by 5 bases, with 15 bases between. This CDR3 spans 15 amino acids. CDR3 sequence: CASTLGSRNNSPLHF. CDR3 in DNA: TGTGCCAGCACCCTCGGCAGCAGAAATAATTCACCCCTCCACTTT.

This clone was picked up a small number of times. The chain joins TRBV5-1 to TRBJ2-6; D not certain. Germline CDR1 is SGHRS and CDR2 is YFSETQ. V gave up 3 bases and J gave up 0 bases, with 25 bases separating them. This CDR3 has 21 residues. CDR3 residues: CASSSLPAMRTIVSGANVLTF. In DNA form, the CDR3 reads TGCGCCAGCAGCTCCCTCCCGGCCATGAGGACGATCGTCTCTGGGGCCAACGTCCTGACTTTC.

V and J are TRBV6-6 and TRBJ2-5; 7 bases match TRBD1. The CDR3 extends over 16 amino acids. The V gene end was trimmed by 2 bases and the J gene end by 5 bases; junction bases not matched to a gene: 11. Germline V gene sequence: CDR1 MNHNY, CDR2 SVGAGI (reference sequence). In DNA form, the CDR3 reads TGTGCCAGCAGTTACGACCCAGACAGGGTGTGGGAGACCCAGTACTTC. Translation: CASSYDPDRVWETQYF.

The chain couples TRBV7-2 to TRBJ2-3; no clear D gene. CDR1 is SGHTA and CDR2 is FQGNSA in the germline V gene. The germline V and J ends were trimmed by 5 bases and 4 bases, with 4 bases remaining between them. The CDR3 runs to 11 residues. The CDR3 DNA sequence: TGTGCCAGCAGCCCCGCAGATACGCAGTATTTT. Its protein product is CASSPADTQYF. The whole variable domain, filled in from reference TRBV7-2 and TRBJ2-3, reads GAGVSQSPSNKVTEKGKDVELRCDPISGHTALYWYRQSLGQGLEFLIYFQGNSAPDKSGLPSDRFSAERTGGSVSTLTIQRTQQEDSAVYLCASSPADTQYFGPGTRLTVL.

The chain couples TRBV7-2 to TRBJ2-5; no clear D. Trimming took 4 bases from V and 4 from J, leaving 10 bases between them. The CDR3 length is 13 residues. Germline lookup yields CDR1 SGHTA and CDR2 FQGNSA. The CDR3 DNA reads TGTGCCAGCAGCTACCGTCCGGGAGAGACCCAGTACTTC. Encoded protein: CASSYRPGETQYF. Together with reference TRBV7-2 and TRBJ2-5, the CDR3 gives the full variable domain: GAGVSQSPSNKVTEKGKDVELRCDPISGHTALYWYRQSLGQGLEFLIYFQGNSAPDKSGLPSDRFSAERTGGSVSTLTIQRTQQEDSAVYLCASSYRPGETQYFGPGTRLLVL.

This chain connects TRBV19 to TRBJ2-2; no clear D. The CDR3 has 16 amino acids. CDR1 and CDR2 from the germline V gene are LNHDA and SQIVND (reference sequence). V dropped 7 bases and J dropped 1 base, with 16 bases sitting between them. CDR3 sequence: CASNQDRLENTGELFF. The DNA for the CDR3 is TGTGCCAGTAACCAGGACCGGCTGGAGAACACCGGGGAGCTGTTTTTT.

This clone has only a few counts. The J gene is TRBJ1-2, the V gene TRBV6-5; tentative D call: TRBD1 (5 bases). In germline, CDR1 is MNHEY, CDR2 SVGAGI. The CDR3 runs 15 residues. With 0 bases removed from V and 5 bases from J, the gap between germline ends came to 13 bases. This CDR3 reads CASSYSTGGDYGYTF. CDR3 nucleotides: TGTGCCAGCAGTTACTCGACCGGGGGGGATTATGGCTACACCTTC.